The present entry profiles one TCR beta chain with its context. The antigen remains undetermined. Germline assignment: CDR1 SGHRS and CDR2 YFSETQ. CDR3 length equals 15 residues. The V and J ends lost 1 base and 2 bases, in that order; junction bases with no gene match: 4. This record comes from a study of cytomegalovirus exposure and HLA in healthy donors. The wider study: Most donors, 80% to 90% of a few hundred genotyped, fell in the Caucasian-associated ancestry cluster. Whole-study results and caveats: The authors enumerated roughly 160 TCR beta chains as linked to cytomegalovirus. Later analysis suggested links between common viral pathogens and several top significant clusters.

PCR involved 60 Vbeta and 13 Jbeta primers. Profiling relied on immunoSEQ multiplex PCR, and the TCRdb table lists in-frame clones only, not all of them. The sample comprises roughly 160,000 clones, about 85% of which are singletons, and 1% rests with the top ten. This clonotype was sampled from a boy aged 2-9 years in good health and CMV-seronegative. The sequenced material came from PBMCs. J is TRBJ2-7 and V is TRBV5-1, with 9 positions matching TRBD1. CDR3 protein: CASSLQQGATYEQYF. CDR3 nucleotide sequence: TGCGCCAGCAGCTTGCAACAGGGGGCTACCTACGAGCAGTACTTC.